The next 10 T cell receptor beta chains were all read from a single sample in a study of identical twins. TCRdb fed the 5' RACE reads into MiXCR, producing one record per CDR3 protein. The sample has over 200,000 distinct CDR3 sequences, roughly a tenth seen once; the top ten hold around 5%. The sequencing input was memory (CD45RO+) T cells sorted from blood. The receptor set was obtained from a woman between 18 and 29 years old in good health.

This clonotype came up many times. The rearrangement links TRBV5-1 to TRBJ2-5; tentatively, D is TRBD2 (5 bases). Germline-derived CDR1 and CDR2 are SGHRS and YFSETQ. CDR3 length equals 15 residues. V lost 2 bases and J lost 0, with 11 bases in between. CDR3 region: CASSFTTADQETQYF. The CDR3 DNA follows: TGCGCCAGCAGCTTTACCACAGCGGACCAAGAGACCCAGTACTTC.

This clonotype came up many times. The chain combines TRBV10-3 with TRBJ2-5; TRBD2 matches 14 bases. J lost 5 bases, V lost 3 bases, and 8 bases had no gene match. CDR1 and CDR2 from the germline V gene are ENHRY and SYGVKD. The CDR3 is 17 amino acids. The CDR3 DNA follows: TGTGCCATCAGTGAAGGGGGACTAGCGGGGGCCGGGGAGACCCAGTACTTC. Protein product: CAISEGGLAGAGETQYF.

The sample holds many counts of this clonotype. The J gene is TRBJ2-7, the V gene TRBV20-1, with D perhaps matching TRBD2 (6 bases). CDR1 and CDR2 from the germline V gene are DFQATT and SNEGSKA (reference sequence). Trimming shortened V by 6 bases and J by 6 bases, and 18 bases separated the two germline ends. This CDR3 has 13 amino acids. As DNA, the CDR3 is TGCAGTGCGACTCAACTAGCTCTATCCGAGCAGTACTTC. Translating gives CSATQLALSEQYF.

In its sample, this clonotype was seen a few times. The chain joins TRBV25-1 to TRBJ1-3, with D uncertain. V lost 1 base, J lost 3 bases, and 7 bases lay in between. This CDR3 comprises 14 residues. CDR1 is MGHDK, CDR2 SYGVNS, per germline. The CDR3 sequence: CASSESVSGNTIYF. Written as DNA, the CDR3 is TGTGCCAGCAGTGAATCCGTGAGTGGAAACACCATATATTTT.

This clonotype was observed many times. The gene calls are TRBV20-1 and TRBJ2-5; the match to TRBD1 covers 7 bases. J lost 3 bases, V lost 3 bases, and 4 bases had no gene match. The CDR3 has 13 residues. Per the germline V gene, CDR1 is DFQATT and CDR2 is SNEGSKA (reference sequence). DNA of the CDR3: TGCAGTGCTAGGGGGGACAGAAAAGAGACCCAGTACTTC. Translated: CSARGDRKETQYF.

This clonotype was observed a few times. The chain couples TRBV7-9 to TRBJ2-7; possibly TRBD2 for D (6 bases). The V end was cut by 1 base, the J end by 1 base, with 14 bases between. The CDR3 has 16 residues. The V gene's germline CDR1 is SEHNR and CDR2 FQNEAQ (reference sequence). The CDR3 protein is CASSLGVGGRSYEQYF. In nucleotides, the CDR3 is TGTGCCAGCAGCTTAGGAGTGGGAGGTAGATCCTACGAGCAGTACTTC.

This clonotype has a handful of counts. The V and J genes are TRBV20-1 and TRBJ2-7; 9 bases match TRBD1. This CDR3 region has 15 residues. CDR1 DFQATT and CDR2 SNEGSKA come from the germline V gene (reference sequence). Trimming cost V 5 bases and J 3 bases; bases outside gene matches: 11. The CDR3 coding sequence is TGCAGTGCTTCGTCCCCGGGACAGGGTAGCTACGAGCAGTACTTC. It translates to CSASSPGQGSYEQYF.

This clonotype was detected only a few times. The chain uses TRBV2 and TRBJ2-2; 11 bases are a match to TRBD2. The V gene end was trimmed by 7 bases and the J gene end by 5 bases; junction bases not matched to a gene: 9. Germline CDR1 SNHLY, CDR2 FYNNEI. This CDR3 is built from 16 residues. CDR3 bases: TGTGCCAGCAAGGCTAGCGGGGGGCCGGGGACCGGGGAGCTGTTTTTT. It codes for CASKASGGPGTGELFF.

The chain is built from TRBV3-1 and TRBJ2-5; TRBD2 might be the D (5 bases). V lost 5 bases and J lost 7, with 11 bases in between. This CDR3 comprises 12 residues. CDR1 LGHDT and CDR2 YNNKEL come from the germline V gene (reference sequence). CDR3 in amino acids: CASSSGGGTQYF. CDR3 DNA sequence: TGTGCCAGCAGCAGCGGTGGCGGGACCCAGTACTTC.

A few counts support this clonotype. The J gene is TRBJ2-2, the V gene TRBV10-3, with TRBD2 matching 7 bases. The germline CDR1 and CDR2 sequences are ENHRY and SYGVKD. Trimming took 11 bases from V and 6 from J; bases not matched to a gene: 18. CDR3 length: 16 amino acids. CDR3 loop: CAAESGREGPPGELFF. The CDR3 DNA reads TGTGCCGCCGAGTCGGGGAGGGAGGGCCCCCCCGGGGAGCTGTTTTTT.